This is a list of T cell receptor beta chains from one sample in a study of T cells in Graves' hyperthyroidism and ophthalmopathy. TCRdb ran MiXCR on the multiplex PCR reads and lists one entry per CDR3 protein. The sample records around 580,000 distinct CDR3 sequences, 16% being singletons. Sequencing was performed on blood. All receptors derive from a young woman with Graves' hyperthyroidism. Both conserved end residues are part of each CDR3. D genes are given only for firm matches. The listing skips clone size in some rows; elsewhere it reads once, few, many or a size class.

v_gene,j_gene,d_gene,abundance,CDR3aa,CDR3nt
TRBV6-1,TRBJ2-7,TRBD2,NA,CASRRLAANYEQYF,TGTGCCAGCAGAAGACTAGCGGCCAACTACGAGCAGTACTTC
TRBV28,TRBJ2-5,NA,few,CASSLEDVRPQYF,TGTGCCAGCAGTTTAGAAGATGTGAGACCCCAGTACTTC
TRBV20-1,TRBJ1-5,TRBD1,many,CSASQGVNQPQHF,TGCAGTGCTTCCCAGGGGGTCAATCAGCCCCAGCATTTT
TRBV5-4,TRBJ1-2,NA,NA,CASSLEIYNYGYTF,TGTGCCAGCAGCTTAGAAATTTATAACTATGGCTACACCTTC
TRBV7-2,TRBJ2-1,NA,many,CASSLGQGPYNEQFF,TGTGCCAGCAGCTTAGGGCAGGGGCCTTACAATGAGCAGTTCTTC
TRBV20-1,TRBJ1-1,NA,many,CSARRGHMNTEAFF,TGCAGTGCTAGGAGGGGCCACATGAACACTGAAGCTTTCTTT
TRBV12-3/TRBV12-4,TRBJ2-7,NA,many,CASSPPGEFYEQYF,TGTGCCAGCAGTCCCCCAGGGGAATTCTACGAGCAGTACTTC
TRBV18,TRBJ2-1,NA,few,CASSPPVAERQFF,TGTGCCAGCTCACCACCTGTAGCCGAACGGCAGTTCTTC
TRBV2,TRBJ2-2,TRBD2,many,CASLRASGGGELFF,TGTGCCAGCCTACGGGCTAGCGGAGGGGGGGAGCTGTTTTTT
TRBV20-1,TRBJ2-5,NA,many,CSARGGTLQETQYF,TGCAGTGCTAGGGGCGGGACACTCCAAGAGACCCAGTACTTC
TRBV20-1,TRBJ2-1,NA,few,CSARGSDEQFF,TGCAGTGCTAGAGGGTCTGATGAGCAGTTCTTC
TRBV7-9,TRBJ1-2,NA,many,CASSFGKENGYTF,TGTGCCAGCAGCTTCGGGAAGGAAAATGGCTACACCTTC
TRBV28,TRBJ2-7,TRBD2,NA,CASSFAGAVPYEQYF,TGTGCCAGCAGTTTTGCGGGAGCCGTACCCTACGAGCAGTACTTC
TRBV12-3/TRBV12-4,TRBJ1-1,NA,many,CASSDQVFTEAFF,TGTGCCAGCAGTGATCAGGTTTTCACTGAAGCTTTCTTT
TRBV7-6,TRBJ2-3,NA,many,CASSLGAGSSTDTQYF,TGTGCCAGCAGCTTAGGGGCAGGATCTAGCACAGATACGCAGTATTTT
TRBV20-1,TRBJ2-5,TRBD1,many,CSAHRGETQYF,TGCAGTGCTCACAGGGGGGAGACCCAGTACTTC
TRBV9,TRBJ1-6,NA,NA,CASGGTYNSPLHF,TGTGCTTCGGGCGGGACTTATAATTCACCCCTCCACTTT
TRBV5-1,TRBJ2-7,TRBD1,many,CASSRDSSPLKAEQYF,TGCGCCAGCAGCCGGGACAGTTCCCCCCTAAAGGCCGAGCAGTACTTC
TRBV20-1,TRBJ2-7,NA,many,CSARVSEPPYEQYF,TGCAGTGCTAGAGTCAGTGAGCCCCCCTACGAGCAGTACTTC
TRBV12-5,TRBJ2-1,NA,NA,CASGLVTGLWGGDEQFF,TGTGCTAGTGGTTTGGTAACAGGACTGTGGGGCGGGGATGAGCAGTTCTTC
TRBV20-1,TRBJ2-7,NA,many,CSARDLATSSYEQYF,TGCAGTGCTAGAGATCTGGCGACTAGCTCCTACGAGCAGTACTTC
TRBV3-1,TRBJ1-6,NA,many,CASSRAGDNSPLHF,TGTGCCAGCAGCCGAGCGGGGGATAATTCACCCCTCCACTTT
TRBV5-1,TRBJ2-1,NA,many,CASRPATGSEQFF,TGCGCCAGCAGACCAGCAACAGGGAGTGAGCAGTTCTTC
TRBV14,TRBJ1-2,NA,NA,CASSHGALGYGYTF,TGTGCCAGCAGCCACGGGGCTTTGGGCTATGGCTACACCTTC
TRBV5-1,TRBJ2-6,TRBD2,many,CASSFVAGGFSANVLTF,TGCGCCAGCAGCTTTGTAGCGGGAGGATTTTCGGCCAACGTCCTGACTTTC
TRBV11-2,TRBJ1-5,TRBD1,few,CASSKGQGEHQPQHF,TGTGCCAGCAGCAAAGGACAGGGGGAACACCAGCCCCAGCATTTT
TRBV11-2,TRBJ2-7,NA,many,CASSPPSGRASYEQYF,TGTGCCAGCAGCCCTCCATCCGGCCGCGCTTCCTACGAGCAGTACTTC
TRBV27,TRBJ2-5,NA,few,CASSFRAWETQYF,TGTGCCAGCAGTTTTCGGGCTTGGGAGACCCAGTACTTC
TRBV18,TRBJ2-3,TRBD2,few,CASSPLPAGTSTDTQYF,TGTGCCAGCTCACCACTTCCAGCGGGAACTAGCACAGATACGCAGTATTTT
TRBV3-1,TRBJ2-3,TRBD2,NA,CASSENSGGATDTQYF,TGTGCCAGCAGCGAAAATAGCGGGGGGGCCACAGATACGCAGTATTTT
TRBV12-3/TRBV12-4,TRBJ2-3,TRBD2,few,CATVGDLAGVDAQYF,TGTGCCACCGTGGGGGATTTAGCGGGAGTGGATGCGCAGTATTTT
TRBV6-1,TRBJ2-7,TRBD2,NA,CASRTSGTYEQYF,TGTGCCAGCCGGACTAGCGGGACCTACGAGCAGTACTTC
TRBV12-3/TRBV12-4,TRBJ2-5,NA,many,CASSLPGATRETQYF,TGTGCCAGCAGTTTACCGGGGGCGACCAGGGAGACCCAGTACTTC
TRBV20-1,TRBJ1-3,NA,many,CSASDSGNTIYF,TGCAGTGCTAGCGACTCTGGAAACACCATATATTTT
TRBV3-1,TRBJ2-7,TRBD2,few,CASSRGLADDEQYF,TGTGCCAGCAGCCGAGGACTAGCGGATGACGAGCAGTACTTC
TRBV19,TRBJ1-5,NA,NA,CASTRAARETQHF,TGTGCCAGTACCAGGGCAGCGCGGGAAACCCAGCATTTT
TRBV12-3/TRBV12-4,TRBJ1-4,NA,NA,CASSLSHLGDEKLFF,TGTGCCAGCAGTTTATCCCACCTCGGAGATGAAAAACTGTTTTTT
TRBV28,TRBJ2-2,TRBD1,few,CASRDRDWNTGELFF,TGTGCCAGCCGGGACAGGGATTGGAACACCGGGGAGCTGTTTTTT
TRBV5-1,TRBJ2-2,NA,NA,CASSLVTRANTGELFF,TGCGCCAGCAGCTTGGTGACAAGAGCGAACACCGGGGAGCTGTTTTTT
TRBV20-1,TRBJ2-7,NA,many,CSAQDPYEQYF,TGCAGTGCTCAAGACCCCTACGAGCAGTACTTC
TRBV5-5,TRBJ1-4,NA,NA,CASRSPGHWDEKLFF,TGTGCCAGCAGATCCCCGGGTCATTGGGATGAAAAACTGTTTTTT
TRBV11-2,TRBJ2-2,TRBD2,NA,CASSLVYEGLAGGNTGELFF,TGTGCCAGCAGCTTAGTATATGAGGGACTAGCGGGAGGGAACACCGGGGAGCTGTTTTTT
TRBV13,TRBJ2-3,TRBD2,few,CASSATSLPGPDTQYF,TGTGCCAGCAGCGCGACTAGCTTACCCGGCCCAGATACGCAGTATTTT
TRBV12-3/TRBV12-4,TRBJ2-5,NA,many,CASSLYGSFETQYF,TGTGCCAGCAGTTTATACGGGAGTTTCGAGACCCAGTACTTC
TRBV5-6,TRBJ2-3,TRBD2,few,CASSLAPWASGGAIDTQYF,TGTGCCAGCAGCTTGGCCCCCTGGGCTAGCGGGGGGGCCATAGATACGCAGTATTTT